These T cell receptor beta chains were read from a single sample in a study of response to subunit inactivated influenza vaccine. One entry per CDR3 protein, called by TCRdb with MiXCR from the RT-PCR reads. The sample gives 430,000 or so distinct CDR3 sequences, 10% to 11% of which show up once; more than 10% is in the top ten. Sequencing was performed on PBMCs from blood, taken roughly 46 days after vaccination. The source of these receptors is a man aged 50-60 years who received an inactivated influenza vaccine. The CDR3 runs from the conserved cysteine through the conserved F or W. Fields, in order: clone size, J gene, D gene, V gene, CDR3 DNA, CDR3 protein. D genes are given only for firm matches. The size entry is marked missing in some rows and otherwise reads once, few, many or a size class.

size: few; J: TRBJ1-2; D: TRBD1; V: TRBV12-3/TRBV12-4; DNA: TGTGCCAGCGGACCCTCGGACAGGGGGGGCTACACCTTC; CDR3: CASGPSDRGGYTF
size: many; J: TRBJ2-7; D: TRBD2; V: TRBV20-1; DNA: TGCAGTGCGGGAAGCGGGAGGGCCGAGGGGTACGAGCAGTACTTC; CDR3: CSAGSGRAEGYEQYF
size: -; J: TRBJ2-1; D: TRBD2; V: TRBV20-1; DNA: TGCAGTGCCCCCCTGCAAGCGGGGGGTAGAAATGAGCAGTTCTTC; CDR3: CSAPLQAGGRNEQFF
size: many; J: TRBJ2-7; D: -; V: TRBV5-6; DNA: TGTGCCAGCTCGACAGGACCTGTTCTCGAGCAGTACTTC; CDR3: CASSTGPVLEQYF
size: -; J: TRBJ1-4; D: -; V: TRBV7-9; DNA: TGTGCCAGCAGCTACACAGGGTGGGGTGAAAAACTGTTTTTT; CDR3: CASSYTGWGEKLFF
size: once; J: TRBJ2-3; D: -; V: TRBV3-1; DNA: TGTGCCAGCAGCCAAGAATTGCGGACGAGCACAGATACGCAGTATTTT; CDR3: CASSQELRTSTDTQYF
size: -; J: TRBJ1-4; D: -; V: TRBV6-1; DNA: TGTGCCAGCAGTGAGGGGGGCCGAGAAAAACTGTTTTTT; CDR3: CASSEGGREKLFF
size: few; J: TRBJ2-3; D: -; V: TRBV18; DNA: TGTGCCAGCTCGCCAGGGAGTGCAGATACGCAGTATTTT; CDR3: CASSPGSADTQYF
size: -; J: TRBJ2-7; D: -; V: TRBV20-1; DNA: TGCAGTGCTAGTTTTGCGGGATTTTCCTACGAGCAGTACTTC; CDR3: CSASFAGFSYEQYF
size: few; J: TRBJ2-7; D: -; V: TRBV30; DNA: TGTGCCTGGGGGGCGGCGGACGAGCAGTACTTC; CDR3: CAWGAADEQYF
size: few; J: TRBJ1-2; D: -; V: TRBV27; DNA: TGTGCCAGCACCACGACAGGCGGAGCGGTCTATGGCTACACCTTC; CDR3: CASTTTGGAVYGYTF
size: -; J: TRBJ2-7; D: -; V: TRBV20-1; DNA: TGCAGTGCCACCAATCCCCCGCTTTCCTACGAGCAGTACTTC; CDR3: CSATNPPLSYEQYF
size: few; J: TRBJ1-6; D: TRBD1; V: TRBV29-1; DNA: TGCAGCGTTGGACAGGGCGAGAATTCACCCCTCCACTTT; CDR3: CSVGQGENSPLHF
size: few; J: TRBJ2-7; D: TRBD1; V: TRBV5-6; DNA: TGTGCCAGCAGCTCAGAAGGACAGGGGGGATACGAGCAGTACTTC; CDR3: CASSSEGQGGYEQYF
size: -; J: TRBJ2-3; D: -; V: TRBV7-8; DNA: TGTGCCAGCAGCTTTGTTAGAGGAGATACGCAGTATTTT; CDR3: CASSFVRGDTQYF
size: few; J: TRBJ2-1; D: TRBD2; V: TRBV29-1; DNA: TGCAGCGTTGTAGGGGCGGGAGGGCCGGGTGAGCAGTTCTTC; CDR3: CSVVGAGGPGEQFF
size: few; J: TRBJ1-3; D: TRBD1; V: TRBV12-3/TRBV12-4; DNA: TGTGCCAGCAGTTTAAGGACAGGGGGAAACACCATATATTTT; CDR3: CASSLRTGGNTIYF
size: few; J: TRBJ2-7; D: -; V: TRBV4-2; DNA: TGTGCCAGCAGCCAAACCTCGGCAGGGAGGACCTACGAGCAGTACTTC; CDR3: CASSQTSAGRTYEQYF
size: -; J: TRBJ1-2; D: -; V: TRBV20-1; DNA: TGCAGTGCTAGAGATGGACCGGGAAATGGCTACACCTTC; CDR3: CSARDGPGNGYTF
size: -; J: TRBJ2-7; D: -; V: TRBV2; DNA: TGTGCCACCACCAGTAGGCCGGGGAACTACGAGCAGTACTTC; CDR3: CATTSRPGNYEQYF
size: many; J: TRBJ2-5; D: TRBD2; V: TRBV6-1; DNA: TGTGCCACCTCCGAAACTAGCGACCCCCAAGAGACCCAGTACTTC; CDR3: CATSETSDPQETQYF
size: few; J: TRBJ2-1; D: -; V: TRBV7-2; DNA: TGTGCCAGCAGCTTAGCGCAGCTAGCCCGTGAGCAGTTCTTC; CDR3: CASSLAQLAREQFF
size: many; J: TRBJ2-7; D: -; V: TRBV19; DNA: TGTGCCAGTAGTATTCCTGGACGCCCAGAGCAGTACTTC; CDR3: CASSIPGRPEQYF
size: many; J: TRBJ1-5; D: -; V: TRBV20-1; DNA: TGCAGTGCTGAGGGAGGGACCGAATATAGCAATCAGCCCCAGCATTTT; CDR3: CSAEGGTEYSNQPQHF
size: many; J: TRBJ2-1; D: -; V: TRBV6-5; DNA: TGTGCCAGCAGTTATGGTGATCCACACTACAATGAGCAGTTCTTC; CDR3: CASSYGDPHYNEQFF
size: -; J: TRBJ2-7; D: -; V: TRBV6-5; DNA: TGTGCCAGCAGTTACTCGATGTACAGGACGGACTCCTACGAGCAGTACTTC; CDR3: CASSYSMYRTDSYEQYF
size: -; J: TRBJ2-5; D: -; V: TRBV5-1; DNA: TGCGCCAGCAGCCAACCAGGCGTGGAGACCCAGTACTTC; CDR3: CASSQPGVETQYF
size: -; J: TRBJ1-1; D: -; V: TRBV4-1; DNA: TGCGCCAGCAGACAAGACAACAGGCCTTATGAAGCTTTCTTT; CDR3: CASRQDNRPYEAFF
size: few; J: TRBJ2-1; D: -; V: TRBV20-1; DNA: TGCAGTGCTAGAGGGGCCAGGGGCTCCTACAATGAGCAGTTCTTC; CDR3: CSARGARGSYNEQFF
size: -; J: TRBJ2-3; D: -; V: TRBV5-1; DNA: TGCGCCAGCACCTCCGGGTCAGATACGCAGTATTTT; CDR3: CASTSGSDTQYF
size: -; J: TRBJ2-2; D: -; V: TRBV9; DNA: TGTGCCAGCAACCCCGGAGTAGTCACCGGGGAGCTGTTTTTT; CDR3: CASNPGVVTGELFF
size: -; J: TRBJ2-1; D: TRBD2; V: TRBV4-3; DNA: TGCGCCAGCAGCCAAGATTCTCGGCCTAGCGGGTACTCCTACAATGAGCAGTTCTTC; CDR3: CASSQDSRPSGYSYNEQFF
size: -; J: TRBJ2-7; D: -; V: TRBV3-1; DNA: TGTGCCAGCAGCCAAGGGTGGAATAAAGCCTACGAGCAGTACTTC; CDR3: CASSQGWNKAYEQYF
size: many; J: TRBJ2-1; D: TRBD1; V: TRBV20-1; DNA: TGCAGTGCCCAGACAGGGTGGGATGAGCAGTTCTTC; CDR3: CSAQTGWDEQFF
size: -; J: TRBJ2-5; D: -; V: TRBV4-1; DNA: TGCGCCAGCAGCCGTCGGGACTCCCTTGGGGAGACCCAGTACTTC; CDR3: CASSRRDSLGETQYF
size: many; J: TRBJ2-4; D: TRBD2; V: TRBV4-2; DNA: TGTGCCAGCAGCCAGACTTTAGCGGGAGTACGCAACATTCAGTACTTC; CDR3: CASSQTLAGVRNIQYF
size: many; J: TRBJ1-5; D: TRBD1; V: TRBV9; DNA: TGTGCCAGCAGCCCTGACAGGGAGGGCAATCAGCCCCAGCATTTT; CDR3: CASSPDREGNQPQHF
size: few; J: TRBJ2-7; D: -; V: TRBV7-9; DNA: TGTGCCAGCAGCTTCGCGAAGGGACTTAAGTCCTACGAGCAGTACTTC; CDR3: CASSFAKGLKSYEQYF